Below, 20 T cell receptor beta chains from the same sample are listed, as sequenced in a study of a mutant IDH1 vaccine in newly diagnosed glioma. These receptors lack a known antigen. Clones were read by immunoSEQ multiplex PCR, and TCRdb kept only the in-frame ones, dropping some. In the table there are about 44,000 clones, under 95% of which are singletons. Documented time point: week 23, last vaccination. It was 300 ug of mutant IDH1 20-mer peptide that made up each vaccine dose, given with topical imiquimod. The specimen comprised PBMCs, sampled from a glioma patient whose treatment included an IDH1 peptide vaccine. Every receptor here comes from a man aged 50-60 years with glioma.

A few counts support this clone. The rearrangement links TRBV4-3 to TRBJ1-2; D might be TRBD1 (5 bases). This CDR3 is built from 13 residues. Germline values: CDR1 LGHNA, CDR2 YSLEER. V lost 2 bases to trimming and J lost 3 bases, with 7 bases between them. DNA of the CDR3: TGCGCCAGCAGCCAAACGGGGGACTATGGCTACACCTTC. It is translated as CASSQTGDYGYTF.

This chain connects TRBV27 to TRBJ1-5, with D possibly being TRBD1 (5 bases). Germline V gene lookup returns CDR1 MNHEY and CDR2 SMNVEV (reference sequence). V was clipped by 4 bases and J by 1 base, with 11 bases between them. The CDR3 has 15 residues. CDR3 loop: CASSSTVLSNQPQHF. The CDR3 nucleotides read TGTGCCAGCAGTTCGACAGTACTAAGCAATCAGCCCCAGCATTTT.

The CDR3 DNA reads as TGCGCCAGCAGCTTGGATGGGCCCCATGGAAACACCATATATTTT. It translates to CASSLDGPHGNTIYF. This rearrangement joins TRBV5-1 to TRBJ1-3, with no clear D. The CDR3 extends over 15 amino acids. V was clipped by 0 bases and J by 3 bases, with 10 bases between them. Germline V gene data show CDR1 as SGHRS and CDR2 as YFSETQ.

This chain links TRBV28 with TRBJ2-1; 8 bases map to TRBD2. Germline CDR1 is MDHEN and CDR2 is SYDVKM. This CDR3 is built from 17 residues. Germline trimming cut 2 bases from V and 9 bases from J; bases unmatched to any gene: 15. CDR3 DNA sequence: TGTGCCAGCAGTTTAGGTCAGGCGGGGGGCCCTGGCGGTGAGCAGTTCTTC. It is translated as CASSLGQAGGPGGEQFF.

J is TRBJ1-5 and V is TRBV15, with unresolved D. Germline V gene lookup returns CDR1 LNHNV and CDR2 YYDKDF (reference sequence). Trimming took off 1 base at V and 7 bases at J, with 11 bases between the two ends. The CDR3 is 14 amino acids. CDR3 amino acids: CATSRVGKGQPQHF. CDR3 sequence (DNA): TGTGCCACCAGCAGAGTTGGAAAAGGGCAGCCCCAGCATTTT.

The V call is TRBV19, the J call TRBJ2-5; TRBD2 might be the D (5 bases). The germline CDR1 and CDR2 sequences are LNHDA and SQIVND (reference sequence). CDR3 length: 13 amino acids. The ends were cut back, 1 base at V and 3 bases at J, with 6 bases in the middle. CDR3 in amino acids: CASSIGGEETQYF. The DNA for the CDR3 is TGTGCCAGTAGTATAGGGGGAGAAGAGACCCAGTACTTC. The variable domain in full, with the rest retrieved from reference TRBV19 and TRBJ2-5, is DGGITQSPKYLFRKEGQNVTLSCEQNLNHDAMYWYRQDPGQGLRLIYYSQIVNDFQKGDIAEGYSVSREKKESFPLTVTSAQKNPTAFYLCASSIGGEETQYFGPGTRLLVL.

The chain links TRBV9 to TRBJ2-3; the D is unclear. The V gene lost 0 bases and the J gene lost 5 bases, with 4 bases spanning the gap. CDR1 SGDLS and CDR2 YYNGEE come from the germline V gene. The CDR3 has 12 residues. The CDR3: CASSVEGDTQYF. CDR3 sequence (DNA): TGTGCCAGCAGCGTAGAGGGAGATACGCAGTATTTT.

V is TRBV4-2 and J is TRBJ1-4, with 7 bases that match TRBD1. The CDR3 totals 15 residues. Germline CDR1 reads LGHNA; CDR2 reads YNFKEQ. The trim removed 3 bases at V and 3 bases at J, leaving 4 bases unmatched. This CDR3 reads CASSHDREANEKLFF. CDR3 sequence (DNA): TGTGCCAGCAGCCATGACAGGGAAGCTAATGAAAAACTGTTTTTT.

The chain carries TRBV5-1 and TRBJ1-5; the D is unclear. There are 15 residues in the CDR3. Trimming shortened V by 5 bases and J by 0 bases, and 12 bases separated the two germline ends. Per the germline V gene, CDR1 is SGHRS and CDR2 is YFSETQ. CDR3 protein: CASSTDGRSNQPQHF. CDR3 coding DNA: TGCGCCAGCAGTACGGACGGTCGTAGCAATCAGCCCCAGCATTTT.

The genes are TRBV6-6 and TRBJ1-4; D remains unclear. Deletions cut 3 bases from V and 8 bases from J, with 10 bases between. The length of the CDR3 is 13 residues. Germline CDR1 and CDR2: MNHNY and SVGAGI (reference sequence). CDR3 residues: CASSYSFGEKLFF. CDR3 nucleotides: TGTGCCAGCAGTTATTCATTTGGGGAAAAACTGTTTTTT.

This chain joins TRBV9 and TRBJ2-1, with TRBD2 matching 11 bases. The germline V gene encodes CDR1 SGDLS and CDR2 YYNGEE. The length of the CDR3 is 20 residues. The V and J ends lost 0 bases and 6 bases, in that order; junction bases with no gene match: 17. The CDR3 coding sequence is TGTGCCAGCAGCGTAGCTTTTGGGGCACCCGGGACTAGCGGATCCAATGAGCAGTTCTTC. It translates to CASSVAFGAPGTSGSNEQFF.

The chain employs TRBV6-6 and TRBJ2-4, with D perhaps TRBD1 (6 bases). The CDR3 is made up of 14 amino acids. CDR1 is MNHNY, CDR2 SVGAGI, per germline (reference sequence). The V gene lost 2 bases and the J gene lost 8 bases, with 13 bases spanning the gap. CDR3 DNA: TGTGCCAGCAGTTACGTGGGGGCAGGAGACATTCAGTACTTC. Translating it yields CASSYVGAGDIQYF.

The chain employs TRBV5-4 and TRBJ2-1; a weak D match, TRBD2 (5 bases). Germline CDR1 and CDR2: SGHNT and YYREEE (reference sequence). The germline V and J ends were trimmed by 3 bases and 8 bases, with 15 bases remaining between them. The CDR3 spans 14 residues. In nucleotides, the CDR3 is TGTGCCAGCAGCTATCTCGATACTAGGTATGAGCAGTTCTTC. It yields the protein CASSYLDTRYEQFF.

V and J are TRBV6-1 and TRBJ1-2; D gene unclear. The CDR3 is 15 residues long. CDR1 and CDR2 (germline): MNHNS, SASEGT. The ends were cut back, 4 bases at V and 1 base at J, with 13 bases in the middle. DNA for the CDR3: TGTGCCAGCAGTGTTAACAGAGTAGTTAACTATGGCTACACCTTC. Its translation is CASSVNRVVNYGYTF.

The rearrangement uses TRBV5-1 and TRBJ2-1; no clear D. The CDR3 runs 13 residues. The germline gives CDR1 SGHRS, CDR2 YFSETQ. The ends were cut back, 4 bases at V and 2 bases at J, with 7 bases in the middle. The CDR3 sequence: CASSPRPYNEQFF. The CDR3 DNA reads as TGCGCCAGCAGCCCCCGACCCTACAATGAGCAGTTCTTC.

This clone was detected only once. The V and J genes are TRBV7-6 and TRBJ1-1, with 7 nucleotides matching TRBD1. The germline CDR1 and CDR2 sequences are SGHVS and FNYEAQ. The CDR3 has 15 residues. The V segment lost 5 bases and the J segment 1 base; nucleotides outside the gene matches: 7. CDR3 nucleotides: TGTGCCAGCAGCCCAAGGGGACAGCAGAACACTGAAGCTTTCTTT. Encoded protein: CASSPRGQQNTEAFF.

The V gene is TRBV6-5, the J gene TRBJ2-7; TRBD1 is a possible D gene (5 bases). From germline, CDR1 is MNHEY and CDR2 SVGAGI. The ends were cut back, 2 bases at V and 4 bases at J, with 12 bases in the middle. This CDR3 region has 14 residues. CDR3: CASSYGQGTYEQYF. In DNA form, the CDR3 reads TGTGCCAGCAGTTACGGGCAGGGAACGTACGAGCAGTACTTC.

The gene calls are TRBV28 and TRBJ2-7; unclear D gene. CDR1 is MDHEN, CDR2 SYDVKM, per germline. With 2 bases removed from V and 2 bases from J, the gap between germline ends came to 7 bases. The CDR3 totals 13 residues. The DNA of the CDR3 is TGTGCCAGCAGTTTACTGGGCCCCTACGAGCAGTACTTC. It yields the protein CASSLLGPYEQYF.

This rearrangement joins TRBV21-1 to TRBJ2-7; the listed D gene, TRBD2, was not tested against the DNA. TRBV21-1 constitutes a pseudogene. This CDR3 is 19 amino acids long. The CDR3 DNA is TGTGCCAGCAGCAAAGGGACAAAAGGGGGGGACGGCGGTGGTTACGAGCAGTACTTC. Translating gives CASSKGTKGGDGGGYEQYF.

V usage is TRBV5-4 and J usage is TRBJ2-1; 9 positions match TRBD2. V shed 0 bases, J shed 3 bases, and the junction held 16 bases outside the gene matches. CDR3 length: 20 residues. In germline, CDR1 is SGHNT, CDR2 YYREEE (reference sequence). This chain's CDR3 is CASSLESGSGLAGFYNEQFF. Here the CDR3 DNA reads TGTGCCAGCAGCTTGGAGTCAGGCTCCGGGCTAGCGGGGTTCTACAATGAGCAGTTCTTC.